This TCR beta chain was retrieved from a study of beta chain features in type 1 diabetes. Study information: Examination covered under 110 million sorted cells spanning all samples. General observations from the study: Significant though moderate, a shortening of TCRB CDR3s appeared in all four CD4+ subsets of Type 1 diabetes patients.

The entirety of the isolated RNA underwent reverse transcription, so expressed TCRB transcripts were sequenced. Assay: immunoSEQ multiplex PCR; the TCRdb copy retains only in-frame clones and omits some. The profile covers under 900,000 clones, with 15% to 20% appearing a single time and 0.023% taken by the ten largest. Note on this clone: Its cognate antigen is unknown.

Trimming shortened V by 5 bases and J by 3 bases, and 11 bases separated the two germline ends. Germline-derived CDR1 and CDR2 are SGHTA and FQGNSA. The CDR3 totals 13 residues. The chain links TRBV7-2 to TRBJ2-7; tentatively, D is TRBD1 or TRBD2 (5 bases each). The receptor's source is a woman under 30 in good health. Material for sequencing was naive CD4+ T cells from blood. This CDR3 is CASSARDHYEQYF. CDR3 nucleotide sequence: TGTGCCAGCAGCGCAAGGGACCACTACGAGCAGTACTTC. Full variable domain (rest looked up from reference TRBV7-2 and TRBJ2-7): GAGVSQSPSNKVTEKGKDVELRCDPISGHTALYWYRQSLGQGLEFLIYFQGNSAPDKSGLPSDRFSAERTGGSVSTLTIQRTQQEDSAVYLCASSARDHYEQYFGPGTRLTVT.